This TCR beta chain appears in the sequencing data of a study of T cells in Graves' hyperthyroidism and ophthalmopathy (dated by TCRdb to the late 2010s). With regard to the full study: A discovery cohort of 95 to 100 patients, fewer than 50 with Graves' ophthalmopathy and more than 55 with stable Graves' hyperthyroidism, was used to find distinguishing TCR V-J signatures. The paper reports TCR Vbeta CDR3 sequencing of some 140 peripheral blood samples: over 40 ophthalmopathy, under 85 hyperthyroidism and around 17 progressor patients. The 90 to 100 discovery patients were randomly divided into training and test sets at a 7:3 ratio. The study also compared thyroid tissue and blood T-cell repertoires from a handful of Graves' hyperthyroidism patients. An independent validation cohort of about 20 hyperthyroidism patients and 17 patients who later progressed to ophthalmopathy tested prospective prediction of ophthalmopathy. After blood sampling, hyperthyroidism patients were treated with methimazole at a starting dose of 30 mg daily, and ophthalmopathy patients were treated with high-dose intravenous methylprednisolone. Study-wide findings and limitations: No statistical method was used to set the sample size in advance, and investigators knew the group allocation. A 13 V-J signature model separated ophthalmopathy from stable hyperthyroidism, with 87.88% sensitivity and 81% to 82% specificity in cross-validation and 80%/75% in testing. Most expanded thyroid clonotypes (frequency above 0.001) were also detected in blood, suggesting blood repertoires may reflect thyroid immune responses. In validation, the model predicted progression to ophthalmopathy a median of roughly 6.5 months before onset, with approximately 68% sensitivity and about 75% specificity.

Amplification of TCR beta CDR3 regions was carried out from RNA transcripts. The TCR CDR3 was subjected to a first round of RT-PCR using the HTBI primer set and the Qiagen OneStep RT-PCR kit. The libraries were constructed in a second round of multiplex PCR and then size-selected and purified. Paired-end sequencing of the libraries was performed with 100 bp reads on an Illumina HiSeq2000. On the study's bioinformatics: Raw data were processed with SOAPnuke, discarding reads with adapters, uncalled bases, mean Phred below 15, or no exact constant-primer or identifier match. High-quality paired reads were merged using COPE v1.2.5, and each unique nucleotide sequence was defined as a clonotype. MiTCR v1.1 was used to align clonotypes to the IMGT TRBV, TRBD and TRBJ reference segments. The analysis was restricted to V-J combinations with a frequency above 0.0001, which together covered over 99% of the repertoires. The TCS score was defined as the ratio of F50 (clonal expansion) to E x V (chaos), calculated using BLOSUM62-based TCRdist between CDR3 peptides within each V-J. Welch's t-statistics and random forest reduced 500 to 650 V-J features to 13, which were used in a naive Bayes classifier (R e1071). Thyroid-blood repertoire similarity was quantified with the Morisita-Horn index. TCRdb reanalyzed the raw reads on its own, using fastp at Q25 for trimming and MiXCR for clone calling, and kept in-frame beta chains. A single entry per CDR3 protein holds the most common genes and DNA from its merged rows. The V and J calls and clone size come from TCRdb's table, not from the authors' own analysis. Within this sample are roughly 500,000 distinct CDR3 sequences, with around 42% of them counted one time only. The ten top clones hold about 20% of the sample.

The germline V gene supplies CDR1 SNHLY and CDR2 FYNNEI. From the cysteine through the phenylalanine, the CDR3 covers 14 amino acids. Only the CDR3 DNA is retained, 42 bases long and in frame from the first base. Deletion took 3 bases off V and 5 bases off J, with a span of 8 bases between the germline ends. The study excluded patients with uncontrolled infections, other autoimmune diseases, pregnancy or lactation. Diagnoses were based on clinical symptoms, serum thyroxine and TRAb, thyroid ultrasound and orbital computed tomography. Total RNA was extracted using Trizol reagent, and RNA quality was assessed on an Agilent 2100 Bioanalyzer. A remark on this clonotype: The specificity of this receptor is unknown. No quality values exist for individual bases; no much larger clone is one base distant.

In this chain, TRBV2 is recombined with TRBJ1-6, with the D gene too uncertain to name. The sample taken for sequencing was peripheral blood or thyroid tissue (not recorded which). This clonotype was sampled from an adult woman with Graves' disease, either hyperthyroidism or ophthalmopathy (not recorded which). The DNA reads TGTGCCAGCAGTGACAGGACGAATAATTCACCCCTCCACTTT. The translation is CASSDRTNNSPLHF. Beyond the CDR3, the reference TRBV2 and TRBJ1-6 genes provide the residues; the full variable domain reads: EPEVTQTPSHQVTQMGQEVILRCVPISNHLYFYWYRQILGQKVEFLVSFYNNEISEKSEIFDDQFSVERPDGSNFTLKIRSTKLEDSAMYFCASSDRTNNSPLHFGNGTRLTVT.